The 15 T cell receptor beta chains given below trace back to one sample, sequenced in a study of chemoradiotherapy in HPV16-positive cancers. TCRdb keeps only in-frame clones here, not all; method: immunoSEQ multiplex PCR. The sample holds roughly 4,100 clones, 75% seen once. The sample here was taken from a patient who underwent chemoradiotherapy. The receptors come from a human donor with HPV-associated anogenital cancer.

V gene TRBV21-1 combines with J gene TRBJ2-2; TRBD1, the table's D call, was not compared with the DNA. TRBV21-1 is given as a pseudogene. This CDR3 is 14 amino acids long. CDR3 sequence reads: CASPGGNPTGELFF. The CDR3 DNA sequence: TGTGCCAGCCCAGGGGGAAACCCAACCGGGGAGCTGTTTTTT.

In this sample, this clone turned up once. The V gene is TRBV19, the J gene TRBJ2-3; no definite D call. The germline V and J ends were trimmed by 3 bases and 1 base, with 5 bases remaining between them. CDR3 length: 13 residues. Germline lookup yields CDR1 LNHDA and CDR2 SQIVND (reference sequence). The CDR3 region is CASSISRTDTQYF. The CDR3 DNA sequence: TGTGCCAGTAGTATCTCCCGCACAGATACGCAGTATTTT.

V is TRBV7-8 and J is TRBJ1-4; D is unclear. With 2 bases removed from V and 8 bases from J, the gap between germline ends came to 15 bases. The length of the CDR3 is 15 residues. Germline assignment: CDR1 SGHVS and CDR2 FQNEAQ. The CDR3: CASSLRRGRGEKLFF. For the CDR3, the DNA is TGTGCCAGCAGCTTAAGGCGGGGAAGAGGCGAAAAACTGTTTTTT.

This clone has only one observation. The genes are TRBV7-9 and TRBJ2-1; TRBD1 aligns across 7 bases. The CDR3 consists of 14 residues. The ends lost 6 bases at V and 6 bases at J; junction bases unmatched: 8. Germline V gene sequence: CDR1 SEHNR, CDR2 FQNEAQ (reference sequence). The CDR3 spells CASSSGTAINEQFF. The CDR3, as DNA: TGTGCCAGCAGTTCCGGGACAGCAATCAATGAGCAGTTCTTC.

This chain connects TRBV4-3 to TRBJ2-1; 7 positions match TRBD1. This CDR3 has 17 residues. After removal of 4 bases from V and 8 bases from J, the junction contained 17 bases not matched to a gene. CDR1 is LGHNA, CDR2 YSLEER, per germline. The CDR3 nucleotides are TGCGCCAGCAGCCCCTTTGTAGACAGGGTCTCTCTCGATGAGCAGTTCTTC. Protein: CASSPFVDRVSLDEQFF.

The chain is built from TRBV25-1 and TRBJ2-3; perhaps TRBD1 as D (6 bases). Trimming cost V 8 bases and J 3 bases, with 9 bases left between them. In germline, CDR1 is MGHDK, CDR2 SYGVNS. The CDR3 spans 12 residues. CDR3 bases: TGTGCCAGCTGCAGGGGTACAGATACGCAGTATTTT. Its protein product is CASCRGTDTQYF.

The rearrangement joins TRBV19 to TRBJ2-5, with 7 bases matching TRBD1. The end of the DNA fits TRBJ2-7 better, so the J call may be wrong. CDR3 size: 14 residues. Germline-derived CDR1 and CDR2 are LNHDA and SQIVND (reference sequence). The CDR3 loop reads CASRRTGSSYEQYF. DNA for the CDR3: TGTGCCAGTAGACGGACAGGCAGCTCCTACGAGCAGTACTTC.

CDR3 sequence: CSVAGPLIQSRANVLTF. In DNA, the CDR3 is TGCAGCGTTGCTGGACCACTCATACAAAGTCGGGCCAACGTCCTGACTTTC. The genes are TRBV29-1 and TRBJ2-6; D is unclear. The CDR3 is 17 residues long. The ends were cut back, 4 bases at V and 5 bases at J, with 21 bases in the middle. Germline V gene sequence: CDR1 SQVTM, CDR2 ANQGSEA.

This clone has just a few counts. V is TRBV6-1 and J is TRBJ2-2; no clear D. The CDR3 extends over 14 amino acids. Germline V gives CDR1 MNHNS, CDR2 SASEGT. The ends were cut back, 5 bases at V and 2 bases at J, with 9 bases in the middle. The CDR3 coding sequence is TGTGCCAGCAGTACGACACAAAACACCGGGGAGCTGTTTTTT. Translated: CASSTTQNTGELFF.

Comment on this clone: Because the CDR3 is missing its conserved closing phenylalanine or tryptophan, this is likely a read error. CDR3 bases: TGTGCCAGCAGTTACTTGACGGGACCAAACTATGGCTACACCCTC. As protein: CASSYLTGPNYGYTL. This chain joins TRBV6-5 and TRBJ1-2; a weak D match, TRBD1 (5 bases). From germline, CDR1 is MNHEY and CDR2 SVGAGI. This CDR3 has 15 residues. V dropped 1 base and J dropped 2 bases, with 11 bases sitting between them.

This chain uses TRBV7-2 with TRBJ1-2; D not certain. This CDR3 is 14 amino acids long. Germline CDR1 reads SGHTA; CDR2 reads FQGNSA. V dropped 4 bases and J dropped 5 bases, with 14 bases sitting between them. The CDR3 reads CASSSLTASYGYTF. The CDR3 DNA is TGTGCCAGCAGCTCACTGACTGCTAGTTATGGCTACACCTTC.

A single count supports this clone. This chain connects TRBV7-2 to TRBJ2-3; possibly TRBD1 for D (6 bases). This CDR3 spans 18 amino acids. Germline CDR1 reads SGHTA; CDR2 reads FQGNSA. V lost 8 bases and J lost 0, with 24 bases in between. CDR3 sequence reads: CASAGFGLRQASTDTQYF. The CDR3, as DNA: TGTGCCAGCGCCGGGTTTGGGCTACGACAGGCCAGCACAGATACGCAGTATTTT.

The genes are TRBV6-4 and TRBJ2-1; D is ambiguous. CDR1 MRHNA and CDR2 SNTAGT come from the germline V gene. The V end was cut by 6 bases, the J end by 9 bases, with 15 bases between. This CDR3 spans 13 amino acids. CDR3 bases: TGTGCCAGCAGCGATACCACGGAAAGTGAGCAGTTCTTC. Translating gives CASSDTTESEQFF.

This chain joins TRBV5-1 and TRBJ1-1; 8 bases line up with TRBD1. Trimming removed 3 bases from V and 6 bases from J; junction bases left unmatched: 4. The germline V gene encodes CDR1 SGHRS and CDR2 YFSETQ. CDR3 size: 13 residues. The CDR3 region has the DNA TGCGCCAGCAGCTCACAGGACAGGGCTGAAGCTTTCTTT. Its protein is CASSSQDRAEAFF.

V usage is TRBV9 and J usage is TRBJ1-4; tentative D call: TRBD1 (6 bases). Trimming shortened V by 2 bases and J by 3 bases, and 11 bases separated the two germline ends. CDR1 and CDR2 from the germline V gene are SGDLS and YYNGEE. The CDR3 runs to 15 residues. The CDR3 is CASSVATGSNEKLFF. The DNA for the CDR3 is TGTGCCAGCAGCGTGGCGACAGGTTCTAATGAAAAACTGTTTTTT.